This T cell receptor beta chain emerged from a study of regulatory T cells in long-lasting Graves disease. Indicated time point: persistent/refractory GD, antithyroid drugs over 5 years with positive TRAb. Making the TCR library involved RNA that had been extracted from PBMCs. This CDR3 has 15 amino acids. Germline V CDR1 and CDR2: MNHEY, SVGAGI. V dropped 2 bases and J dropped 7 bases, with 18 bases sitting between them. HTBI primers from iRepertoire and Arm-PCR of CDR3 regions yielded the TCR beta libraries. TCRdb redid the calling of the multiplex PCR reads with MiXCR, one entry per CDR3 protein. The sample lists about 660,000 distinct CDR3 sequences; about 30% were seen once. Of note for this clonotype: Antigen unknown.

Study observations and caveats: Persistent patients shared more public clonotypes (about 2,700) than newly diagnosed patients (about 1,000). Persistent Graves' cases showed lower TCR diversity than newly diagnosed cases.

The source of this sequence is a female donor with Graves disease. This chain joins TRBV6-5 and TRBJ2-7; D gene uncertain. This sample comprised peripheral blood mononuclear cells (PBMCs), obtained when the disease was refractory, from a patient treated with antithyroid drugs. In DNA form, the CDR3 reads TGTGCCAGCAGTTACGTTGGCAGCCAGTTCGAGGAGCAGTACTTC. It encodes CASSYVGSQFEEQYF.